This T cell receptor (beta chain) was found in a study of blood T cell repertoires in COVID-19. At the level of the study: The United States, Italy and Spain were the sources of the acute and convalescent COVID-19 samples.

As originally analysed: From reference gene primer amplification, estimates of nucleated cell counts were derived. The table came from immunoSEQ multiplex PCR; TCRdb's copy has only in-frame clones and leaves some out. Clonal size and the V and J genes are those of that table, whereas D and trimming came from the DNA. The sample carries approximately 300,000 clones, roughly nine tenths recorded once. The germline gives CDR1 KGHDR, CDR2 SFDVKD. The V gene end was trimmed by 2 bases and the J gene end by 9 bases; junction bases not matched to a gene: 12. The CDR3 covers 16 residues. The sequencing sample was made of PBMCs or T cells enriched from blood (not recorded which). The J gene is TRBJ2-1, the V gene TRBV24-1, with TRBD2 matching over 7 bases. The sequence derives from a woman aged 18-29 years who had recovered from COVID-19. CDR3 sequence (DNA): TGTGCCACCAGTGATTCTCCGCGGGAGTTTGTAGTTGAGCAGTTCTTC. Its translation: CATSDSPREFVVEQFF.